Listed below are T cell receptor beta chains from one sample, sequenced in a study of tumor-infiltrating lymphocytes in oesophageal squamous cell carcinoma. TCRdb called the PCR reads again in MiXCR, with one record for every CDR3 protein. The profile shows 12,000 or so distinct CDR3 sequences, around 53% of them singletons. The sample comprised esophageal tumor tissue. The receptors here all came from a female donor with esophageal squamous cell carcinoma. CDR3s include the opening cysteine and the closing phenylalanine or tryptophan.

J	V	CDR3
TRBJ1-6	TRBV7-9	CASAPDSGGGNNEQYF
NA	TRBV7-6	CASSLRQGAYEQYF
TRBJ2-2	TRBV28	CASKGGGVGGELFF
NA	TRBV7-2	CASRPPGVPEQYF
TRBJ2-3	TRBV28	CASSFSAGTSGRTSTDTQYF
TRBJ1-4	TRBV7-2	CATKPTAMVNEKLFF
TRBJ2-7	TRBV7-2	CASSLGQYEQYF
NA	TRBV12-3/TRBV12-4	CASSPQGANTEAFF
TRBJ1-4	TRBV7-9	CASSPPGAANEKLFF
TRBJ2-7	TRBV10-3	CAMAGTGFIEQYF
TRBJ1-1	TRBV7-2	CASSLDGWGGSRTEAFF
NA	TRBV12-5	CASGLGRFNEQFF
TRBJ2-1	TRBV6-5	CASSYWTGGEQFF
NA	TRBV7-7	CASSLQGVSYEQYF
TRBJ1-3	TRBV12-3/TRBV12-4	CASSTGTGGFGGNTIYF
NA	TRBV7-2	CASSLELTYEQYF